Presented here are 13 T cell receptor beta chains from one specimen sequenced in a study of CD8+ T cells in alopecia areata. Treatment meaning: oral pan-JAK inhibitor, 5-10 mg twice daily. RNA, once extracted, was reverse transcribed into cDNA for use as the sequencing template. TCRdb's table, derived via immunoSEQ multiplex PCR, lists solely in-frame clones and lacks some. The data contain about 210,000 clones, over 60% of them seen just once; the ten biggest clones take up around 4.3%. The source material was CD4+ T cells sorted from blood, sampled at week 4, from a patient treated with tofacitinib. These receptors all stem from a human donor with alopecia areata.

This sequence joins TRBV29-1 and TRBJ2-5; D is unclear. CDR3 length: 13 residues. Deletions cut 4 bases from V and 4 bases from J, with 13 bases between. The germline gives CDR1 SQVTM, CDR2 ANQGSEA. CDR3 region: CSVGATAGETQYF. The CDR3 DNA follows: TGCAGCGTTGGGGCCACGGCTGGAGAGACCCAGTACTTC. Full variable domain (outside the CDR3, taken from reference TRBV29-1 and TRBJ2-5): SAVISQKPSRDICQRGTSLTIQCQVDSQVTMMFWYRQQPGQSLTLIATANQGSEATYESGFVIDKFPISRPNLTFSTLTVSNMSPEDSSIYLCSVGATAGETQYFGPGTRLLVL.

This clone appeared a few times. The chain recombines TRBV30 with TRBJ1-1, with D tentatively TRBD1 (6 bases). The CDR3 is 13 residues long. Trimming took off 7 bases at V and 8 bases at J, with 20 bases between the two ends. Germline CDR1 is GTSNPN and CDR2 is SVGIG (reference sequence). The CDR3 DNA follows: TGTGCCTCGGGGGGCTCCCGGGGCCGGGAAGCTTTCTTT. Its protein product is CASGGSRGREAFF.

The CDR3 DNA reads TGTGCCTGGAATGGATCCGGAAATTCACCCCTCCACTTT. It translates to CAWNGSGNSPLHF. The rearrangement joins TRBV30 to TRBJ1-6; D not resolved. CDR1 and CDR2 (germline): GTSNPN, SVGIG (reference sequence). Trimming stripped 4 bases from V and 7 bases from J, with 11 bases between. This CDR3 has 13 amino acids.

The chain carries TRBV30 and TRBJ1-5; 10 bases are a match to TRBD1. In germline, CDR1 is GTSNPN, CDR2 SVGIG (reference sequence). The CDR3 has 17 residues. V was clipped by 2 bases and J by 3 bases; unmatched bases: 10. The DNA of the CDR3 is TGTGCCTGGAGTAAATCTCCGGGACAGGGGTACAATCAGCCCCAGCATTTT. It is translated as CAWSKSPGQGYNQPQHF.

This chain connects TRBV4-2 to TRBJ1-6; D gene ambiguous. The V end lost 0 bases, the J end lost 10 bases, and 7 bases lay between the germline ends. The CDR3 has 13 residues. CDR1 LGHNA and CDR2 YNFKEQ come from the germline V gene. The CDR3 reads CASSQDIGSPLHF. Written as DNA, the CDR3 is TGTGCCAGCAGCCAAGATATTGGATCACCCCTCCACTTT.

The rearrangement joins TRBV9 to TRBJ2-3; TRBD1 is a possible D gene (6 bases). Germline loops: CDR1 SGDLS, CDR2 YYNGEE. V was clipped by 1 base and J by 3 bases, with 15 bases between them. The CDR3 consists of 16 residues. This CDR3 is CASSVLPGQGTDTQYF. The CDR3 DNA reads as TGTGCCAGCAGCGTACTTCCTGGTCAGGGGACAGATACGCAGTATTTT.

The gene calls are TRBV9 and TRBJ1-6; D might be TRBD1 (6 bases). The germline gives CDR1 SGDLS, CDR2 YYNGEE. V was clipped by 4 bases and J by 6 bases, with 11 bases between them. The CDR3 spans 14 residues. CDR3 nucleotide sequence: TGTGCCAGCAGCCCCGCGGGGGCTAATTCACCCCTCCACTTT. Translated, it gives CASSPAGANSPLHF.

This clone was observed once. The V and J genes are TRBV29-1 and TRBJ2-6; tentative D call: TRBD2 (5 bases). The ends were cut back, 4 bases at V and 0 bases at J, with 10 bases in the middle. CDR3 size: 15 residues. The germline gives CDR1 SQVTM, CDR2 ANQGSEA. The CDR3, as DNA: TGCAGCGTTGCCTACGGGGACTCTGGGGCCAACGTCCTGACTTTC. Translating gives CSVAYGDSGANVLTF.

In DNA form, the CDR3 reads TGTGCCTGGAGTGTAATCCGTTGGGACAGCTCCTACGAGCAGTACTTC. Encoded protein: CAWSVIRWDSSYEQYF. The chain employs TRBV30 and TRBJ2-7; TRBD1 matches at 7 bases. This CDR3 contains 16 residues. Per the germline V gene, CDR1 is GTSNPN and CDR2 is SVGIG (reference sequence). With 0 bases clipped from V and 0 bases from J, the junction kept 8 bases outside the gene matches. Complete variable domain (other parts from reference TRBV30 and TRBJ2-7): SQTIHQWPATLVQPVGSPLSLECTVEGTSNPNLYWYRQAAGRGLQLLFYSVGIGQISSEVPQNLSASRPQDRQFILSSKKLLLSDSGFYLCAWSVIRWDSSYEQYFGPGTRLTVT.

The J gene is TRBJ2-6, the V gene TRBV9, with 10 bases lining up with TRBD2. The germline CDR1 and CDR2 sequences are SGDLS and YYNGEE. This CDR3 region has 17 residues. V dropped 2 bases and J dropped 2; count of bases not matched to a gene: 4. The CDR3: CASSVRLAGAGANVLTF. The CDR3 nucleotides read TGTGCCAGCAGCGTTCGGCTAGCGGGGGCTGGGGCCAACGTCCTGACTTTC.

The chain links TRBV5-1 to TRBJ2-3; no firm D call. Germline lookup yields CDR1 SGHRS and CDR2 YFSETQ. Between the trimmed V and J ends, which lost 4 bases and 2 bases, there was a span of 14 bases. The CDR3 contains 15 residues. CDR3 nucleotide sequence: TGCGCCAGCAGCCGGGTGGGTGAGGTCACAGATACGCAGTATTTT. Residues: CASSRVGEVTDTQYF.

The chain recombines TRBV27 with TRBJ2-3; D may match TRBD1 or TRBD2 (5 bases each). Germline V CDR1 and CDR2: MNHEY, SMNVEV (reference sequence). The CDR3 runs to 14 residues. The germline V and J ends were trimmed by 3 bases and 5 bases, with 12 bases remaining between them. As DNA, the CDR3 is TGTGCCAGCAGTTTGAGGGGCGGAGGAGATACGCAGTATTTT. Its protein is CASSLRGGGDTQYF.

The CDR3 reads CASSPRAEGSPLHF. The CDR3 region has the DNA TGTGCCAGCTCACCACGGGCCGAGGGGTCACCCCTCCACTTT. This chain links TRBV18 with TRBJ1-6; D may be TRBD1 (5 bases). V was pared by 1 base and J by 10 bases, with 11 bases between. The germline CDR1 and CDR2 sequences are KGHSH and LQKENI. The CDR3 sequence is 14 residues long. Filled out from reference TRBV18 and TRBJ1-6, the complete variable domain reads NAGVMQNPRHLVRRRGQEARLRCSPMKGHSHVYWYRQLPEEGLKFMVYLQKENIIDESGMPKERFSAEFPKEGPSILRIQQVVRGDSAAYFCASSPRAEGSPLHFGNGTRLTVT.